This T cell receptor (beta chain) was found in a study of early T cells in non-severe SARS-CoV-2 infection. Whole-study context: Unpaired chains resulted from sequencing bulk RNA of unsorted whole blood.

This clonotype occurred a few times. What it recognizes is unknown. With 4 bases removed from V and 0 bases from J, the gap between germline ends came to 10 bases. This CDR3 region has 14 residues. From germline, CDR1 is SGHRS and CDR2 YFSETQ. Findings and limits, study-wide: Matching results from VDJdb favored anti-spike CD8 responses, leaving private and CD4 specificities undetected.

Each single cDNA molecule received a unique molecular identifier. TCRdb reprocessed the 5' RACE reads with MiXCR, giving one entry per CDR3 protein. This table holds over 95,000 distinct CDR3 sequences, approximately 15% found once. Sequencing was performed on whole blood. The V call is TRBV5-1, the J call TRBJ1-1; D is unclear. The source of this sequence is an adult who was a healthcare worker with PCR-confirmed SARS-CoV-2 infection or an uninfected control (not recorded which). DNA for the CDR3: TGCGCCAGCAGCACGGACGGAATGAACACTGAAGCTTTCTTT. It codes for CASSTDGMNTEAFF.